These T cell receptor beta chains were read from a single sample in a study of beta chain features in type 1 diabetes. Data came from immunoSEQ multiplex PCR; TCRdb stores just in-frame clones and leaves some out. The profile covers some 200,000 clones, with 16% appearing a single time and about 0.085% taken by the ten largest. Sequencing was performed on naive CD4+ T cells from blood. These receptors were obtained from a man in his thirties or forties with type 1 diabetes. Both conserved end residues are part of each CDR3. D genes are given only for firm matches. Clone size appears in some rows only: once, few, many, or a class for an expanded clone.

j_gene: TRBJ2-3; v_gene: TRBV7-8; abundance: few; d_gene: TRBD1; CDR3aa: CASSLYQGDTDTQYF; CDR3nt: TGTGCCAGCAGCTTATACCAGGGGGACACAGATACGCAGTATTTT
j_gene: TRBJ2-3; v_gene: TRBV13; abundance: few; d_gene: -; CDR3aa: CASSQSTDTQYF; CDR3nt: TGTGCCAGCAGCCAGAGCACAGATACGCAGTATTTT
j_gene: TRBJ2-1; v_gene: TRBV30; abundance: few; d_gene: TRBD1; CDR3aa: CAWSVVGQGYNEQFF; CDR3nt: TGTGCCTGGAGTGTGGTCGGACAGGGATACAATGAGCAGTTCTTC
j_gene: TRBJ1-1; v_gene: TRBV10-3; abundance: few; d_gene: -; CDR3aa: CAISDPRGNTEAFF; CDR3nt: TGTGCCATCAGTGACCCCAGGGGGAACACTGAAGCTTTCTTT
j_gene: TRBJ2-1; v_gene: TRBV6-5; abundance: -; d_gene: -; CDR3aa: CASSSPAREQFF; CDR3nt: TGTGCCAGCAGTTCGCCGGCCCGTGAGCAGTTCTTC
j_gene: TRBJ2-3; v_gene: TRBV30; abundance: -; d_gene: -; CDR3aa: CAWSEGPVADTQYF; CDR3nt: TGTGCCTGGAGCGAGGGTCCAGTGGCAGATACGCAGTATTTT
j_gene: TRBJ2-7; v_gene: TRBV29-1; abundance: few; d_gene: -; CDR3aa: CSVSGRAASYEQYF; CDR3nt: TGCAGCGTTTCAGGCCGGGCGGCCTCCTACGAGCAGTACTTC
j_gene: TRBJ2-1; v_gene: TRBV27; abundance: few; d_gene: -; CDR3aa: CASSSLQGASGNEQFF; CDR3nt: TGTGCCAGCAGTTCCCTACAGGGTGCCTCGGGGAATGAGCAGTTCTTC
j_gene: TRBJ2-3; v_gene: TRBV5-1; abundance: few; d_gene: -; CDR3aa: CASSFQQKSTDTQYF; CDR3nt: TGCGCCAGCAGCTTTCAACAAAAGTCCACAGATACGCAGTATTTT
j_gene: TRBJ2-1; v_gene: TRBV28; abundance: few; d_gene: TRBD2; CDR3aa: CASSSERETFF; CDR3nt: TGTGCCAGCAGTTCCGAGCGGGAGACGTTCTTC
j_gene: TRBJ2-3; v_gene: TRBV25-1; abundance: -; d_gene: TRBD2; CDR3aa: CASSEGGTSGDTDTQYF; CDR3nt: TGTGCCAGCAGTGAAGGAGGGACTAGCGGGGACACAGATACGCAGTATTTT
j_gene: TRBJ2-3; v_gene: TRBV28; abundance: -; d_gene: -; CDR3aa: CASSFPGANTDTQYF; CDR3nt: TGTGCCAGCAGTTTCCCAGGGGCCAACACAGATACGCAGTATTTT
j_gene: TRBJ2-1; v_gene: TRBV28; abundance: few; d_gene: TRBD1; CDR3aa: CASRAGGGSYNEQFF; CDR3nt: TGTGCCAGCAGGGCAGGGGGCGGCTCCTACAATGAGCAGTTCTTC
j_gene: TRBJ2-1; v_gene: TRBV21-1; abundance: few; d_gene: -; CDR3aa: CASSPRPWRTNEQFF; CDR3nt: TGTGCCAGCAGCCCTCGACCCTGGCGAACCAATGAGCAGTTCTTC
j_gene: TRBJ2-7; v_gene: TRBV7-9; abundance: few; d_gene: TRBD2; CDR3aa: CASSASGRAKNEQYF; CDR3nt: TGTGCCAGCAGCGCTAGCGGGAGGGCCAAAAACGAGCAGTACTTC
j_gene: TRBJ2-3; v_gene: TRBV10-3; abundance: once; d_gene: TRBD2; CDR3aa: CAISDPGLAVADTQYF; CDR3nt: TGTGCCATCAGTGACCCGGGACTAGCGGTGGCAGATACGCAGTATTTT
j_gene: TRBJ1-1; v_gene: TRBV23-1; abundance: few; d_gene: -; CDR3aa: CASSQSGGTVEAFF; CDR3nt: TGCGCCAGCAGTCAATCGGGGGGAACCGTTGAAGCTTTCTTT
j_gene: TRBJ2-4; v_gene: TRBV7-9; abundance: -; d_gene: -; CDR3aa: CASSLKGNIQYF; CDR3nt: TGTGCCAGCAGCCTAAAGGGAAACATTCAGTACTTC
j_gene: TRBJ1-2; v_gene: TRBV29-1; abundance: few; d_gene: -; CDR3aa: CSVETYTF; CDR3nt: TGCAGCGTTGAAACATACACCTTC
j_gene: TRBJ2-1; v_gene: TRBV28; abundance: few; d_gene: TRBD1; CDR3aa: CASSLPGQGNNEQFF; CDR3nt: TGTGCCAGCAGTTTGCCGGGACAGGGTAACAATGAGCAGTTCTTC
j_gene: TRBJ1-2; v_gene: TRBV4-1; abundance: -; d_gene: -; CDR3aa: CASSQDRRNIGYTF; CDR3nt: TGCGCCAGCAGCCAAGATAGGAGGAATATAGGCTACACCTTC
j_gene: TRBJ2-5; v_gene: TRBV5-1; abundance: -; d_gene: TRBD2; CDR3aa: CASSTSAGVLETQYF; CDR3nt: TGCGCCAGTAGCACATCAGCGGGAGTCCTAGAGACCCAGTACTTC
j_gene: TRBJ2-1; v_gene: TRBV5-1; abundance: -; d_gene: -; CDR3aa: CASSLAVGYNEQFF; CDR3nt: TGCGCCAGCAGCTTGGCCGTCGGATACAATGAGCAGTTCTTC
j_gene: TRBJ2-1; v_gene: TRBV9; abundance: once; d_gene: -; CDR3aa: CASSVLGSSPNNEQFF; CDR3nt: TGTGCCAGCAGCGTTTTAGGGTCTAGCCCAAACAATGAGCAGTTCTTC
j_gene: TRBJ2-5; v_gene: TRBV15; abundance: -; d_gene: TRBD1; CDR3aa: CATLRTGPQETQYF; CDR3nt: TGTGCCACCTTAAGGACAGGGCCGCAAGAGACCCAGTACTTC
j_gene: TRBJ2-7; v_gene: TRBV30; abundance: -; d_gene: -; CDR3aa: CARSPKQGHSYEQYF; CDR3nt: TGTGCACGGAGCCCAAAGCAGGGTCATTCCTACGAGCAGTACTTC
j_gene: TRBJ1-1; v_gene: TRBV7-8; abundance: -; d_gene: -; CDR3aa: CASSSGSDTEAFF; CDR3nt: TGTGCCAGCAGCTCCGGTAGCGACACTGAAGCTTTCTTT
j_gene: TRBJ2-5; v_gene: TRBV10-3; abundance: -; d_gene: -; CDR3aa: CAISGGGDRGTETQYF; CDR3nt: TGTGCCATCAGTGGCGGGGGGGACAGGGGAACGGAGACCCAGTACTTC
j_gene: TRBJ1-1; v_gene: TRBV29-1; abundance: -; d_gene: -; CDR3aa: CSVVTGYTEAFF; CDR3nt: TGCAGCGTGGTAACAGGGTACACTGAAGCTTTCTTT
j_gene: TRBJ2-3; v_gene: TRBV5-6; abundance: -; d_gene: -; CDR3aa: CASRSRNTDTQYF; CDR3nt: TGTGCCAGCAGAAGCAGGAACACAGATACGCAGTATTTT
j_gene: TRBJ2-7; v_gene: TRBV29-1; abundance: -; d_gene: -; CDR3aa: CSVSVLGTSDHEQYF; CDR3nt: TGCAGCGTTTCAGTTCTAGGGACATCGGACCACGAGCAGTACTTC
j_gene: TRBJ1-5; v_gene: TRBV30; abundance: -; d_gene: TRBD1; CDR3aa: CAWSGGSQPQHF; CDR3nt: TGTGCCTGGTCAGGGGGCAGTCAGCCCCAGCATTTT
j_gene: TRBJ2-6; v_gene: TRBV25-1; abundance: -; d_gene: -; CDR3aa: CASSEKTGTGANVLTF; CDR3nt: TGTGCCAGCAGTGAAAAGACAGGTACTGGGGCCAACGTCCTGACTTTC
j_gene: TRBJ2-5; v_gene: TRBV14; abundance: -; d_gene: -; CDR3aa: CASSQGRTHAQETQYF; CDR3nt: TGTGCCAGCAGCCAAGGCAGGACACATGCGCAAGAGACCCAGTACTTC
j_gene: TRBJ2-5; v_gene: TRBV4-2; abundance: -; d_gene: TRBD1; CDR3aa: CASSHRRGTGVSRETQYF; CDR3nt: TGTGCCAGCAGCCACCGAAGGGGGACAGGGGTCTCTCGGGAGACCCAGTACTTC
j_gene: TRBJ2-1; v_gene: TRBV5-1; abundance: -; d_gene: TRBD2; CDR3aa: CASSLLADPYNEQFF; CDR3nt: TGCGCCAGCAGCCTTCTAGCGGACCCTTACAATGAGCAGTTCTTC
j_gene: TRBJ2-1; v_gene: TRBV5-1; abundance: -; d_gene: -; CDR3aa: CASSLFLDNEQFF; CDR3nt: TGCGCCAGCAGCTTGTTTCTCGACAATGAGCAGTTCTTC
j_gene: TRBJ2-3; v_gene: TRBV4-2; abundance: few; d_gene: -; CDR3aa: CASSLSLTDTQYF; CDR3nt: TGTGCCAGCAGCCTGTCCCTAACAGATACGCAGTATTTT
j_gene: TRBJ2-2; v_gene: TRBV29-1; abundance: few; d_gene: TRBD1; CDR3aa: CSVPEQGDTGELFF; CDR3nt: TGCAGCGTTCCGGAACAGGGGGACACCGGGGAGCTGTTTTTT
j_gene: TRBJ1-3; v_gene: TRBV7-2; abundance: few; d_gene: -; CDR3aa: CASSLSHGGNTIYF; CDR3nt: TGTGCCAGCAGCTTATCCCATGGGGGAAACACCATATATTTT
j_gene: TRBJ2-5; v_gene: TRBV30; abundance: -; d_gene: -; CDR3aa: CAWSVGTRETQYF; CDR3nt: TGTGCCTGGAGTGTCGGGACTCGGGAGACCCAGTACTTC
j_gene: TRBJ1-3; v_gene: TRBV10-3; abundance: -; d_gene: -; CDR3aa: CAISDRLPSGNTIYF; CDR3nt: TGTGCCATCAGTGACCGTTTGCCCTCTGGAAACACCATATATTTT
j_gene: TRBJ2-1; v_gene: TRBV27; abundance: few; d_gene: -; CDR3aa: CASSLTPINEQFF; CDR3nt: TGTGCCAGCAGTTTAACCCCGATCAATGAGCAGTTCTTC
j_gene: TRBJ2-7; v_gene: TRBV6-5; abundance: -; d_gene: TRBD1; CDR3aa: CASSRDRDSSYEQYF; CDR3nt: TGTGCCAGCAGTCGGGACAGGGATAGCTCCTACGAGCAGTACTTC
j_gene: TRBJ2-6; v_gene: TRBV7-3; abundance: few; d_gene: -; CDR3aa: CASSPRVSGANVLTF; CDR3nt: TGTGCCAGCAGCCCAAGGGTGTCTGGGGCCAACGTCCTGACTTTC
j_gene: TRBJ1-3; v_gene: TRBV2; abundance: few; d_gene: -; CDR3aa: CASSEVGPSIYF; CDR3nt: TGTGCCAGCAGTGAAGTGGGTCCCTCAATATATTTT
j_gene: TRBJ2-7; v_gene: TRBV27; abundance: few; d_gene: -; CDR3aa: CASNHLQGIPTEQYF; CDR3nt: TGTGCCAGTAACCATCTGCAGGGAATCCCCACCGAGCAGTACTTC
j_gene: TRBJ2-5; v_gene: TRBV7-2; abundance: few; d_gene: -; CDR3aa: CASSLYETQYF; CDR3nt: TGTGCCAGCAGCTTATACGAGACCCAGTACTTC
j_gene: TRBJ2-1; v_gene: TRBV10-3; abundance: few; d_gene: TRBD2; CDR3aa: CAISESPSGAGNEQFF; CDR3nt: TGTGCCATCAGTGAGTCCCCCAGCGGGGCGGGAAATGAGCAGTTCTTC
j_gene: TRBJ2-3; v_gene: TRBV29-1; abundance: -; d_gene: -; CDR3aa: CSVGPGPSTDTQYF; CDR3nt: TGCAGCGTTGGACCGGGACCGAGCACAGATACGCAGTATTTT
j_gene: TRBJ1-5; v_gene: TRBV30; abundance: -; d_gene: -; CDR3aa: CAWSVSVSNQPQHF; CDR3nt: TGTGCCTGGAGTGTCTCAGTTAGCAATCAGCCCCAGCATTTT
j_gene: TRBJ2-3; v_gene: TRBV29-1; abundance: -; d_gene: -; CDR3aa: CSVVWSSRGVTDTQYF; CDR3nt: TGCAGCGTTGTTTGGTCTAGTCGAGGCGTCACAGATACGCAGTATTTT
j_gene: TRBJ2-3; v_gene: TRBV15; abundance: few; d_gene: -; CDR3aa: CATSPPGSVRDTQYF; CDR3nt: TGTGCCACCAGCCCCCCCGGGTCAGTAAGGGATACGCAGTATTTT